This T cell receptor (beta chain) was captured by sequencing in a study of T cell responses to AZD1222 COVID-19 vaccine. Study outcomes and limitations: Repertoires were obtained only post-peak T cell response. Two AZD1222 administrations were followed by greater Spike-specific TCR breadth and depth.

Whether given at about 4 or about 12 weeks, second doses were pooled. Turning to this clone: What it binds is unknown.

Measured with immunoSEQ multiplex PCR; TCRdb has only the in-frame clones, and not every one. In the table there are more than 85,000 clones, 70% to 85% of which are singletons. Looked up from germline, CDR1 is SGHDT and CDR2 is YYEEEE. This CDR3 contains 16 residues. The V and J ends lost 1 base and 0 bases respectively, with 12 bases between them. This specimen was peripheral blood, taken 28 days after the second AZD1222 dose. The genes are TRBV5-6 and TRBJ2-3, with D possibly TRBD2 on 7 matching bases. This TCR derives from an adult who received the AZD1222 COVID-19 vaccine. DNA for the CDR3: TGTGCCAGCAGCTTGCTACGGGGGGCCAGCACAGATACGCAGTATTTT. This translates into CASSLLRGASTDTQYF. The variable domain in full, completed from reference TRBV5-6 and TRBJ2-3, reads DAGVTQSPTHLIKTRGQQVTLRCSPKSGHDTVSWYQQALGQGPQFIFQYYEEEERQRGNFPDRFSGHQFPNYSSELNVNALLLGDSALYLCASSLLRGASTDTQYFGPGTRLTVL.